This T cell receptor beta chain stems from a study of T cells after yellow fever vaccination. Each CDR3 protein gets one entry after TCRdb re-called the 5' RACE reads with MiXCR. Of about 330,000 distinct CDR3 sequences listed, 6.8% are singletons. From germline, CDR1 is MDHEN and CDR2 SYDVKM. V lost 7 bases, J lost 1 base, and 8 bases lay in between. The CDR3 is 13 amino acids. In this sample, this clonotype turned up many times. This chain links TRBV28 with TRBJ2-1; the D is unclear. This sample comprised PBMCs, obtained around 45 days after the first yellow fever vaccination. The TCR was taken from a man aged 18 to 35 who received the YFV17D yellow fever vaccine. CDR3 sequence: CASIRQSYNEQFF. In nucleotides, the CDR3 is TGTGCCAGCATCAGGCAATCCTACAATGAGCAGTTCTTC.